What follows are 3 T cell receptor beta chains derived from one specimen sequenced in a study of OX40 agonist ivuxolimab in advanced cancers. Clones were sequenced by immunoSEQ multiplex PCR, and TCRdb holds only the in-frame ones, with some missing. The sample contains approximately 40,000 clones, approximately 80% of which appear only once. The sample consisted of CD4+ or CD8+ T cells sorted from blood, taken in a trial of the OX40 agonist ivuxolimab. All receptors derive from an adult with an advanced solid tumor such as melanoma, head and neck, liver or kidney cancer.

The CDR3 spells CASSYGAAGQNTEAFF. As DNA, the CDR3 is TGTGCCAGCAGTTACGGTGCGGCAGGGCAAAACACTGAAGCTTTCTTT. The V gene is TRBV6-6, the J gene TRBJ1-1; the D gene is possibly TRBD1 (5 bases). V dropped 2 bases and J dropped 2 bases, with 15 bases sitting between them. Germline V gene sequence: CDR1 MNHNY, CDR2 SVGAGI (reference sequence). The CDR3 spans 16 residues.

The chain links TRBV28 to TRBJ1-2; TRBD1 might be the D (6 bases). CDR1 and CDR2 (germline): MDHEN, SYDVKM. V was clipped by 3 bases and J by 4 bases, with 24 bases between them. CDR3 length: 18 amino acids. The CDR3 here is CASSLGPQGQRVIYGYTF. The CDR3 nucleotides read TGTGCCAGCAGTTTGGGTCCCCAGGGACAAAGGGTGATCTATGGCTACACCTTC.

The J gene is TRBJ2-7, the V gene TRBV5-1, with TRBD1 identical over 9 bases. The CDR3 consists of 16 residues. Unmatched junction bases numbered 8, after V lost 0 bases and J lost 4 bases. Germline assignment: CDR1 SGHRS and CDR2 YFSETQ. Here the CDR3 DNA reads TGCGCCAGCAGCTTGGGGACAGGGGCTCCTATTTACGAGCAGTACTTC. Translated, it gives CASSLGTGAPIYEQYF.